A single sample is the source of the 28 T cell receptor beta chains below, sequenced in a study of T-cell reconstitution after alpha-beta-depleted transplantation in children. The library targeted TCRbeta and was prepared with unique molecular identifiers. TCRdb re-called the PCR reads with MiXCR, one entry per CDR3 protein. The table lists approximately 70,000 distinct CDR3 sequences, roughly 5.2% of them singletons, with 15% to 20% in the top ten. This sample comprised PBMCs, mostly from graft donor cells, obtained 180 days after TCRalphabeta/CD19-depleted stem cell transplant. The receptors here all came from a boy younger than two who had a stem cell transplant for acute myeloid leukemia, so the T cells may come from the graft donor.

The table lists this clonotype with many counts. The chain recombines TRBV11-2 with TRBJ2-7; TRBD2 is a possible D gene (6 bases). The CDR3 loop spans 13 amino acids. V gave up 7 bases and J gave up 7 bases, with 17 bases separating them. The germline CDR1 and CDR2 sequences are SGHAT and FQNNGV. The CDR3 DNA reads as TGTGCCAGCATCTCCAGGGCCCGGGGGGAGCAGTACTTC. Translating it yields CASISRARGEQYF.

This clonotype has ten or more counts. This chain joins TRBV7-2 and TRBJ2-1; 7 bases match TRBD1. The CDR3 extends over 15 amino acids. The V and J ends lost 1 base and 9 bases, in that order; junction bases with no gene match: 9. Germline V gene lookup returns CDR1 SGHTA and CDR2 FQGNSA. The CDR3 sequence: CASSLVGAGGAEQFF. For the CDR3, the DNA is TGTGCCAGCAGCTTAGTAGGGGCAGGGGGTGCTGAGCAGTTCTTC.

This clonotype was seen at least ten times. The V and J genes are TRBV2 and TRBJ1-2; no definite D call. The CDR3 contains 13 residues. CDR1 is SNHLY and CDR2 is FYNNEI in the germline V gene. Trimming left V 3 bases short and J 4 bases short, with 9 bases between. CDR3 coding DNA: TGTGCCAGCAGTGATCAGAATTCCTATGGCTACACCTTC. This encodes CASSDQNSYGYTF. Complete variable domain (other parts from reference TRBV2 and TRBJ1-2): EPEVTQTPSHQVTQMGQEVILRCVPISNHLYFYWYRQILGQKVEFLVSFYNNEISEKSEIFDDQFSVERPDGSNFTLKIRSTKLEDSAMYFCASSDQNSYGYTFGSGTRLTVV.

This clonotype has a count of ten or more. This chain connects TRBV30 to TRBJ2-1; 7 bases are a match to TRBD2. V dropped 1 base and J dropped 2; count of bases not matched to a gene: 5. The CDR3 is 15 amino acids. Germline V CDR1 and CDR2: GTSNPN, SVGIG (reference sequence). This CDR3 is CAWSDLADTYNEQFF. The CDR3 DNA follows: TGTGCCTGGAGTGATCTAGCGGACACCTACAATGAGCAGTTCTTC. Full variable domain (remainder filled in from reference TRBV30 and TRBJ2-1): SQTIHQWPATLVQPVGSPLSLECTVEGTSNPNLYWYRQAAGRGLQLLFYSVGIGQISSEVPQNLSASRPQDRQFILSSKKLLLSDSGFYLCAWSDLADTYNEQFFGPGTRLTVL.

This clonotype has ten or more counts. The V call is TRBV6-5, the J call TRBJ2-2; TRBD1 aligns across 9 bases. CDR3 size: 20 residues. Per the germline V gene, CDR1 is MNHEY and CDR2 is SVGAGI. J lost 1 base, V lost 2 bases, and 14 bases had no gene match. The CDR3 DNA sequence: TGTGCCAGCAGTTACGCGGTCGGAAGGGACAGGGTTTTGAACACCGGGGAGCTGTTTTTT. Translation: CASSYAVGRDRVLNTGELFF.

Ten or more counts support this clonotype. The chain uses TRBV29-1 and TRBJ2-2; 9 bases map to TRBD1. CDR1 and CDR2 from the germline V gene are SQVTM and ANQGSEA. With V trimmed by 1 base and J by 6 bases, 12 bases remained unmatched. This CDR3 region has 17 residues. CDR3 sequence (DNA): TGCAGCGTTGAAGTCCTTCCGGGACAGGGAGCCCCCGGGGAGCTGTTTTTT. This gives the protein CSVEVLPGQGAPGELFF.

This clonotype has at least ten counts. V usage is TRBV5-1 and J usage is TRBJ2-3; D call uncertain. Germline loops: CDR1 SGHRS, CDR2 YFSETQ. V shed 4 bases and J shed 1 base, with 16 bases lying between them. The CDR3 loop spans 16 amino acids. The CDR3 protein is CASSPRWGRGTDTQYF. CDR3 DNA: TGCGCCAGCAGCCCCCGATGGGGAAGGGGCACAGATACGCAGTATTTT.

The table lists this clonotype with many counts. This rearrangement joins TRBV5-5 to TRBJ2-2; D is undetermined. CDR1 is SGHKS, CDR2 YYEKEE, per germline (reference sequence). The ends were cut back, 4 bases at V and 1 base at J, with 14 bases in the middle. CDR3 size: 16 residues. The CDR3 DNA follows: TGTGCCAGCAGCCTCCCCGTCCGCGAGAACACCGGGGAGCTGTTTTTT. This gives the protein CASSLPVRENTGELFF.

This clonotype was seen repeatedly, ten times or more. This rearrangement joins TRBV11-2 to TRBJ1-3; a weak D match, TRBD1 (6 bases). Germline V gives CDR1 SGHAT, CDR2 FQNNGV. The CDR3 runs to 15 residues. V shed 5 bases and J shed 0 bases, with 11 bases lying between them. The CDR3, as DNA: TGTGCCAGCAGCCTTGGGACATTCTCTGGAAACACCATATATTTT. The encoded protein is CASSLGTFSGNTIYF.

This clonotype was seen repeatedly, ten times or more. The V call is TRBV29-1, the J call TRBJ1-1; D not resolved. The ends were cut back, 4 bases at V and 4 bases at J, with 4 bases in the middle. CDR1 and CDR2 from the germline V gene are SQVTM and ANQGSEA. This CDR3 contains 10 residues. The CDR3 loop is CSVVGTEAFF. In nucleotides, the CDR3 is TGCAGCGTTGTGGGCACTGAAGCTTTCTTT.

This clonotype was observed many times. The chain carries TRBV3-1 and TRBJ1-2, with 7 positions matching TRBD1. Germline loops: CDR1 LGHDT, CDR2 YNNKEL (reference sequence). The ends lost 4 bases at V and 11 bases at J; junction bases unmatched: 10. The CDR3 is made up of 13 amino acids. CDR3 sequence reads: CASSRTGTAEYTF. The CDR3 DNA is TGTGCCAGCAGCCGCACCGGGACAGCGGAGTACACCTTC.

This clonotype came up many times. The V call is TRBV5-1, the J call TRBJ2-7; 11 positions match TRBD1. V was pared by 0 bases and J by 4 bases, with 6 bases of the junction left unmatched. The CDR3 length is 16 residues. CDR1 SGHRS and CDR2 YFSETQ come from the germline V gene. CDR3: CASSLGAGTGGYEQYF. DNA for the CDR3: TGCGCCAGCAGCTTGGGCGCCGGGACAGGGGGGTACGAGCAGTACTTC.

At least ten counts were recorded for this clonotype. The CDR3 nucleotides are TGTGCCAGCAGTTTTCGACAGGGACGGTCACCCCTCCACTTT. This sequence encodes CASSFRQGRSPLHF. V and J are TRBV27 and TRBJ1-6; TRBD1 agrees at 7 bases. The junction had 6 bases not matched to a gene; V was cut back by 3 bases and J by 10 bases. The CDR3 contains 14 residues. CDR1 is MNHEY, CDR2 SMNVEV, per germline (reference sequence).

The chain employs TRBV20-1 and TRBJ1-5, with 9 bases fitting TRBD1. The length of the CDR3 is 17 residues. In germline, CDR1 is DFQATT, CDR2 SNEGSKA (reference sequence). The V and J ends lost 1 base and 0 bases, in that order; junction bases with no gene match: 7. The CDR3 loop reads CSARALRDRVSNQPQHF. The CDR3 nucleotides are TGCAGTGCTAGAGCCCTCCGGGACAGGGTTAGCAATCAGCCCCAGCATTTT.

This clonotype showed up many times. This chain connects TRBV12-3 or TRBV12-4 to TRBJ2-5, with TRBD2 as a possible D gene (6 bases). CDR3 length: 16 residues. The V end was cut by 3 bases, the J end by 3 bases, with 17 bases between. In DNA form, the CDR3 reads TGTGCCAGCAGTTTCAGTCAGCGCGGGGCGAAAGAGACCCAGTACTTC. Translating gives CASSFSQRGAKETQYF.

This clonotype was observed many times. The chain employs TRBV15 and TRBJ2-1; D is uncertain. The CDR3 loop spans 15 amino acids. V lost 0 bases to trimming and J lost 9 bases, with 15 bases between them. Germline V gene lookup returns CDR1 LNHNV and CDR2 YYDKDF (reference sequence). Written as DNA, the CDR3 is TGTGCCACCAGCAGAGATACTGCAGACTCCCTTGAGCAGTTCTTC. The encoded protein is CATSRDTADSLEQFF.

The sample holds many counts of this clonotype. The CDR3 sequence: CASKEGGRETQYF. For the CDR3, the DNA is TGTGCCAGCAAAGAGGGGGGGCGGGAGACCCAGTACTTC. The chain uses TRBV6-1 and TRBJ2-5; TRBD2 is a possible D gene (7 bases). V lost 7 bases and J 5 bases, leaving 14 bases between the germline ends. The CDR3 is 13 residues long. Germline V gene data show CDR1 as MNHNS and CDR2 as SASEGT.

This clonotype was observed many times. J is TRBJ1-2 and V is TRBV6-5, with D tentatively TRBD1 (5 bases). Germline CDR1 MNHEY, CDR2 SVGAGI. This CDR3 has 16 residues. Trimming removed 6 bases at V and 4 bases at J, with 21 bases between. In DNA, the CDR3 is TGTGCCAGCAGCCCCTCCCGTGCAGGGCTGAGCTATGGCTACACCTTC. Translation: CASSPSRAGLSYGYTF.

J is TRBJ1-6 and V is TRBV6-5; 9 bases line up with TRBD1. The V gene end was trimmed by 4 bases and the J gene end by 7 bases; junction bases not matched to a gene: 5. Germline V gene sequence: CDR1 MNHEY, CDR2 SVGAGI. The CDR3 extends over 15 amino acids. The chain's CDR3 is CASSSWTGENSPLHF. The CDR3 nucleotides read TGTGCCAGCAGTTCATGGACAGGGGAAAATTCACCCCTCCACTTT.

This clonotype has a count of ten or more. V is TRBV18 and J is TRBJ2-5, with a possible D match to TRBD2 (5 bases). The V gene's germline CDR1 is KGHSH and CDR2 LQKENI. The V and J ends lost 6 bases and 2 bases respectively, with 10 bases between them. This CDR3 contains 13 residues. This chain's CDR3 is CASSLGEQETQYF. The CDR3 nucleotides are TGTGCCAGCTCCCTCGGGGAACAAGAGACCCAGTACTTC.

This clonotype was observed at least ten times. The CDR3, as DNA: TGTGCCAGCAGTTACTACTTCGCAGGGCGTCCTAGCACAGATACGCAGTATTTT. It codes for CASSYYFAGRPSTDTQYF. The rearrangement links TRBV6-5 to TRBJ2-3; a possible D gene is TRBD1 (5 bases). The germline CDR1 and CDR2 sequences are MNHEY and SVGAGI. Between the trimmed V and J ends, which lost 1 base and 0 bases, there was a span of 17 bases. The CDR3 has 18 amino acids.

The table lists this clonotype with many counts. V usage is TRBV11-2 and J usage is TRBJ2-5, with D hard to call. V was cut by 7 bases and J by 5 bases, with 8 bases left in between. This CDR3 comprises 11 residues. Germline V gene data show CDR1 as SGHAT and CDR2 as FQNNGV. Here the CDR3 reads CASTDGETQYF. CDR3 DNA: TGTGCCAGCACCGACGGGGAGACCCAGTACTTC.

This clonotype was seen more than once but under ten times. The CDR3 reads CATRQGLDTEAFF. The CDR3 DNA reads as TGTGCCACCCGACAGGGGTTGGACACTGAAGCTTTCTTT. The rearrangement uses TRBV2 and TRBJ1-1; 8 nucleotides agree with TRBD1. V shed 10 bases and J 3 bases; nucleotides not matched to a gene: 7. The CDR3 runs 13 residues. The germline CDR1 and CDR2 sequences are SNHLY and FYNNEI.

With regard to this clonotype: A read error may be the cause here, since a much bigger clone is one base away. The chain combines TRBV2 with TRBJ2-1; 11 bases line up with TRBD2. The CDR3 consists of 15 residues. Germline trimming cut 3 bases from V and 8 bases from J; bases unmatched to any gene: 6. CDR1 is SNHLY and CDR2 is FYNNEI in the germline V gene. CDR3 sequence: CASSDLLAGGDEQFF. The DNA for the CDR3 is TGTGCCAGCAGTGATCTGCTAGCGGGGGGAGATGAGCAGTTCTTC.

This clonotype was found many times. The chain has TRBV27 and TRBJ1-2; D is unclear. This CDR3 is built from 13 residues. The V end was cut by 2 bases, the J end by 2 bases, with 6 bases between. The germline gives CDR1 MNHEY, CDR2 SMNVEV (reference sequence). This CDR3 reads CASSLKGNYGYTF. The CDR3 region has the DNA TGTGCCAGCAGTTTAAAAGGGAACTATGGCTACACCTTC.

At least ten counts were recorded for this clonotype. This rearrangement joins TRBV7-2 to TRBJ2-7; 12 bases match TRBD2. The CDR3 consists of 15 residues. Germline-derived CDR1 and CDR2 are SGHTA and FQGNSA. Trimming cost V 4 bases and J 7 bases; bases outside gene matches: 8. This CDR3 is CASSSLAGGPFEQYF. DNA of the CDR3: TGTGCCAGCAGCTCCCTAGCGGGGGGGCCTTTTGAGCAGTACTTC.

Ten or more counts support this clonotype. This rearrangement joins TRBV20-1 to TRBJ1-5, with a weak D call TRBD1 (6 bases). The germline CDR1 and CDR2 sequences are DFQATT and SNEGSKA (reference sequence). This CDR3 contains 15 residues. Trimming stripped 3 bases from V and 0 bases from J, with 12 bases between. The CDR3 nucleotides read TGCAGTGCTAGGGCTCCGACAGGTAGCAATCAGCCCCAGCATTTT. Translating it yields CSARAPTGSNQPQHF.

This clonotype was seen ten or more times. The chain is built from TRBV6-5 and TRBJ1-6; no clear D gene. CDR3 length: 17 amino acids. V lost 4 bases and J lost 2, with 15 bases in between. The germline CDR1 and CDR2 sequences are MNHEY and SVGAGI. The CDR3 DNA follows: TGTGCCAGCAGTTTTTGGGTAGCCGGGGCCTATAATTCACCCCTCCACTTT. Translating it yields CASSFWVAGAYNSPLHF.